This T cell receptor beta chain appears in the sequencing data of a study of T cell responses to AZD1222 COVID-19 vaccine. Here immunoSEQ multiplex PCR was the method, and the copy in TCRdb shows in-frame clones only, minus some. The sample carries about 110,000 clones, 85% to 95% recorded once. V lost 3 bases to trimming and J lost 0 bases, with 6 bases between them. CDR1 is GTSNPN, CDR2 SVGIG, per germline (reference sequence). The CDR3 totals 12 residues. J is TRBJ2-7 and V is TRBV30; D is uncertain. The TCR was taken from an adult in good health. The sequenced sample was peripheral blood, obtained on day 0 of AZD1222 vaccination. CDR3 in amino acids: CAWRGYSYEQYF. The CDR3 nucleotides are TGTGCCTGGAGGGGGTACTCCTACGAGCAGTACTTC.